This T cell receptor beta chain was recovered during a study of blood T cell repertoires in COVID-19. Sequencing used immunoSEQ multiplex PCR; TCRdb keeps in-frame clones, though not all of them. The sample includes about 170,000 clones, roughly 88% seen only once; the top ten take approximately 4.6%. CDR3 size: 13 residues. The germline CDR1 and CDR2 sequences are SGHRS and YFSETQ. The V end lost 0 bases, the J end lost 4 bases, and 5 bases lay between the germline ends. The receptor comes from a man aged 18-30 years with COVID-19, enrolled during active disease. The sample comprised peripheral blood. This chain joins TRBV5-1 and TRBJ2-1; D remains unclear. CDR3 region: CASSLVRYNEQFF. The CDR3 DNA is TGCGCCAGCAGCTTGGTCAGATACAATGAGCAGTTCTTC.